Below, one T cell receptor (delta chain) is given with its context. Its antigen has not been determined. TCRdb records a much larger clone's protein for this DNA, with a difference at residue 7 that likely arises from a read error; the protein given is the translation of the DNA. The CDR3 measures 17 amino acids from cysteine to phenylalanine. The retained sequence is limited to the CDR3, 51 bases, with the frame set at the first base. This sample is part of a study of DNA immune sequencing with unique molecular identifiers (TCRdb year 2020). Regarding the study in general: Using immunomagnetic cell separation, gammadelta T cells were enriched from buffy coats, and the genomic DNA of these cells was sequenced. Fluorescence-activated cell sorting was used to enrich gammadelta T cells from the PBMC of over nine healthy people. To compare enriched and non-enriched samples, about 100 ng of enriched gammadelta T-cell DNA and roughly 1,000 ng of non-enriched PBMC DNA were sequenced. The study developed and validated an ultrasensitive DNA-based TRD repertoire sequencing method using PCR-introduced unique molecular identifiers. The method was checked using synthetic reference molecules and blood samples from healthy people. Healthy individuals were used as donors, and sorted peripheral blood gammadelta T cells were profiled from about 10 of these donors.

Library method: multiplex PCR. A 32-plex assay with primers for all 8 TRDV and 4 TRDJ genes covering the CDR3 was used to amplify genomic DNA. A 12-nucleotide UMI was attached over about 3 barcoding PCR cycles, and a second PCR was then run with Illumina adapter primers. AMPure XP beads were used to purify the libraries, whose quality was checked on a Fragment Analyzer using the HS NGS Fragment kit. Sequencing was run on an Illumina MiniSeq mid-output kit with roughly 20% PhiX and 150 cycles of paired-end reads. Per the source publication's procedure: MIGEC version 1.2.9 was used to process the reads, grouping reads by UMI and building error-corrected consensus sequences. Modified VDJtools version 1.2.1 scripts and the tcR R package were used for post-processing. TCRdb called clones afresh from the public reads with CATT; identical DNA rows were later merged. TCRdb, not the original authors, processed these V and J calls. This sample has about 800 delta-chain clones in its table, and roughly 3.2% of those were observed once. Roughly 65% of the sample belongs to the ten largest clones.

What the research found in general, with its limitations: TRD repertoire diversity differed among healthy donors, and several donors were highly oligoclonal, with the top 5 clonotypes making up more than half of productive molecules. Among clonotypes from healthy donors, the most common TRD rearrangement was TRDV2 paired with TRDJ1. The primer-based approach cannot detect novel TRD sequences that are not targeted by the primers.

The TCR comes from a human donor in good health. Sequenced input: gamma-delta T cells from PBMCs. No call was made for the V gene; the J gene is TRDJ1; TRDD3, as called in the table, went unchecked against the DNA. The DNA sequence is given as TGTGCCTGTGACACCGTCAGGGGGGCCTCGGACCCCGATAAACTCATCTTT. This sequence encodes CACDTVRGASDPDKLIF.